This T cell receptor beta chain was sequenced during a study of T cells in Graves' hyperthyroidism and ophthalmopathy. Study information: Peripheral blood was obtained at initial diagnosis, preceding any treatment.

Notes on the study in general: Researchers found most expanded thyroid clonotypes above 0.001 in blood as well.

On this clonotype: The antigen is unknown.

Inclusion characteristics of ophthalmopathy patients comprised a Clinical Activity Score of at least 3, a NOSPECS grade of at least 4, and duration under 3 months. Diagnoses used clinical symptoms, serum thyroxine and TRAb, thyroid ultrasound and orbital computed tomography. Amplified regions were TCR beta CDR3 sequences from RNA transcripts. First-round RT-PCR of the TCR CDR3 relied on the HTBI primer set. TCRdb reanalysed the multiplex PCR reads using MiXCR and keeps one entry per CDR3 protein. The table has approximately 610,000 distinct CDR3 sequences, 14% to 15% seen once. The CDR3 consists of 12 residues. The germline gives CDR1 MDHEN, CDR2 SYDVKM. V gave up 8 bases and J gave up 9 bases; unmatched junction bases: 4.

The specimen was blood. The TCR comes from a woman aged 40 to 50 with Graves' ophthalmopathy. The V and J genes are TRBV28 and TRBJ2-4; 10 nucleotides align to TRBD2. CDR3 DNA: TGTGCCAGCGGGACTAGCGATGGCATTCAGTACTTC. Encoded protein: CASGTSDGIQYF.